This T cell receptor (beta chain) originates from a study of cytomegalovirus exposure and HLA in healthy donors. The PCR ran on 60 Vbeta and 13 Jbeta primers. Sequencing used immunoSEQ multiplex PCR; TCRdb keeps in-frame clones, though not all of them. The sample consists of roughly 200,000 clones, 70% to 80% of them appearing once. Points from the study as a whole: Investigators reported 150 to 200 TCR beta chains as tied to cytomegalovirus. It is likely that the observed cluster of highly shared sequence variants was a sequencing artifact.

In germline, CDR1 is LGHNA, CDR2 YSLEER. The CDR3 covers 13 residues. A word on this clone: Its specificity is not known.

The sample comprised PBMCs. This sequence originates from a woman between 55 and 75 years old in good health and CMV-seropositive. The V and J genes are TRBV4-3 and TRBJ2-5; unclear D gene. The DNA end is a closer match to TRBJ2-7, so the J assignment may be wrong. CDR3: CASSQDVRYEQYF. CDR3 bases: TGCGCCAGCAGCCAAGATGTGAGGTACGAGCAGTACTTC.